This entry lists 20 T cell receptor beta chains sequenced from one sample in a study of T cells in Graves' hyperthyroidism and ophthalmopathy. What was amplified from RNA transcripts were TCR beta CDR3 regions. The HTBI primer set drove a first-round RT-PCR of the TCR CDR3. In TCRdb, the multiplex PCR reads were re-called with MiXCR into one record per CDR3 protein. The sample lists 200,000 to 250,000 distinct CDR3 sequences; 17% were seen once. Sequencing used blood. Receptor source: a woman aged 45-59 years with Graves' hyperthyroidism.

A note on this clonotype: A much larger clone lies a single base off, so this may be a read error. The chain recombines TRBV6-1 with TRBJ2-1; the D gene is possibly TRBD1 (5 bases). V lost 7 bases to trimming and J lost 10 bases, with 20 bases between them. The CDR3 covers 14 residues. Germline values: CDR1 MNHNS, CDR2 SASEGT. The CDR3 nucleotides are TGTGCCAGCACCAGACAGTTGCCCCCCTACGAGCAGTTCTTC. It specifies CASTRQLPPYEQFF.

This clonotype was found a few times. This chain connects TRBV7-9 to TRBJ2-1; 13 bases agree with TRBD2. The V gene's germline CDR1 is SEHNR and CDR2 FQNEAQ (reference sequence). The CDR3 is made up of 17 amino acids. With V trimmed by 6 bases and J by 0 bases, 5 bases remained unmatched. The CDR3 protein is CASRPTSGRASYNEQFF. The DNA for the CDR3 is TGTGCCAGCAGACCAACTAGCGGGAGGGCCTCCTACAATGAGCAGTTCTTC.

This clonotype was observed a handful of times. The chain couples TRBV30 to TRBJ1-5, with unresolved D. CDR1 and CDR2 from the germline V gene are GTSNPN and SVGIG (reference sequence). The CDR3 consists of 13 residues. V lost 1 base and J 5 bases, leaving 9 bases between the germline ends. This chain's CDR3 is CAWSGRSDQPQHF. Here the CDR3 DNA reads TGTGCCTGGAGTGGCCGGTCCGATCAGCCCCAGCATTTT.

Many counts were recorded for this clonotype. In nucleotides, the CDR3 is TGCAGTGCTAGAGACCCGGGGCCGTCAGGCACTGAAGCTTTCTTT. It encodes CSARDPGPSGTEAFF. The V and J genes are TRBV20-1 and TRBJ1-1, with D possibly TRBD1 on 5 matching bases. Deletions cut 0 bases from V and 4 bases from J, with 15 bases between. The CDR3 extends over 15 amino acids. Germline values: CDR1 DFQATT, CDR2 SNEGSKA (reference sequence).

In its sample, this clonotype was seen many times. J is TRBJ2-7 and V is TRBV20-1; D remains ambiguous. Germline V lookup: CDR1 DFQATT, CDR2 SNEGSKA (reference sequence). This CDR3 spans 15 amino acids. Trimming left V 5 bases short and J 1 base short, with 18 bases between. In DNA form, the CDR3 reads TGCAGTGCTTCCCAGGTGAAGGGCCATTCCTACGAGCAGTACTTC. It is translated as CSASQVKGHSYEQYF.

In its sample, this clonotype was seen a few times. V gene TRBV12-3 or TRBV12-4 combines with J gene TRBJ2-2; D possibly corresponds to TRBD1 (5 bases). Deletions cut 2 bases from V and 4 bases from J, with 8 bases between. This CDR3 is 14 amino acids long. The CDR3 region is CASSLQGSTGELFF. The CDR3 region has the DNA TGTGCCAGCAGTTTACAGGGAAGCACCGGGGAGCTGTTTTTT.

There are many counts of this clonotype. The chain carries TRBV20-1 and TRBJ2-5; D not certain. V was pared by 1 base and J by 5 bases, with 5 bases between. The CDR3 is made up of 11 amino acids. Germline V gene lookup returns CDR1 DFQATT and CDR2 SNEGSKA (reference sequence). The CDR3: CSARGPETQYF. The CDR3 region has the DNA TGCAGTGCTAGAGGTCCTGAGACCCAGTACTTC.

This clonotype was observed many times. The genes are TRBV11-2 and TRBJ2-5, with D hard to call. V dropped 1 base and J dropped 2 bases, with 5 bases sitting between them. CDR1 is SGHAT, CDR2 FQNNGV, per germline. The CDR3 runs to 13 residues. Here the CDR3 reads CASSLGIQETQYF. The DNA for the CDR3 is TGTGCCAGCAGCTTAGGGATTCAAGAGACCCAGTACTTC.

This rearrangement joins TRBV3-1 to TRBJ2-2, with no clear D. This CDR3 region has 15 residues. Looked up from germline, CDR1 is LGHDT and CDR2 is YNNKEL (reference sequence). V lost 8 bases and J 0 bases, leaving 13 bases between the germline ends. The CDR3 protein is CASLSTDTNTGELFF. In DNA form, the CDR3 reads TGTGCCAGCCTCTCTACCGACACGAACACCGGGGAGCTGTTTTTT. The full variable domain, in which reference TRBV3-1 and TRBJ2-2 provide the parts outside the CDR3, is DTAVSQTPKYLVTQMGNDKSIKCEQNLGHDTMYWYKQDSKKFLKIMFSYNNKELIINETVPNRFSPKSPDKAHLNLHINSLELGDSAVYFCASLSTDTNTGELFFGEGSRLTVL.

Of note for this clonotype: Just one base apart from a much larger clone, this may be a read error. CDR3 in amino acids: CASSHPSSQTNNKQFF. CDR3 DNA sequence: TGCGCCAGCAGCCACCCCTCGAGTCAGACTAACAATAAGCAGTTCTTC. This chain links TRBV7-3 with TRBJ2-1, with a possible D match to TRBD2 (5 bases). Germline V CDR1 and CDR2: SGHTA, FQGTGA. CDR3 length: 16 amino acids.

The V gene is TRBV9, the J gene TRBJ2-1; 9 bases match TRBD2. The germline CDR1 and CDR2 sequences are SGDLS and YYNGEE. The J segment lost 7 bases and the V segment lost 0 bases, leaving 8 bases of the junction unmatched. CDR3 size: 16 residues. CDR3 loop: CASSVGASGIGNEQFF. The CDR3, as DNA: TGTGCCAGCAGCGTAGGGGCTAGCGGGATCGGGAATGAGCAGTTCTTC.

This clonotype was found many times. The chain has TRBV28 and TRBJ1-5; D is uncertain. This CDR3 has 13 amino acids. Germline V gene sequence: CDR1 MDHEN, CDR2 SYDVKM. V shed 1 base and J shed 6 bases, with 7 bases lying between them. The CDR3, as DNA: TGTGCCAGCAGTTTATCGTTAATTCAGCCCCAGCATTTT. Translating it yields CASSLSLIQPQHF.

The V gene is TRBV6-1, the J gene TRBJ1-3, with 7 positions matching TRBD1. V shed 5 bases, J shed 5 bases, and the junction held 6 bases outside the gene matches. This CDR3 is 14 amino acids long. The germline V gene encodes CDR1 MNHNS and CDR2 SASEGT. The CDR3 region has the DNA TGTGCCAGCAGTTCCCAACAGGGGAGAAACACCATATATTTT. Protein sequence: CASSSQQGRNTIYF.

The table lists this clonotype with many counts. J is TRBJ2-7 and V is TRBV12-5, with 7 bases identical to TRBD2. With V trimmed by 3 bases and J by 3 bases, 5 bases remained unmatched. The CDR3 sequence is 14 residues long. The V gene's germline CDR1 is LGHNT and CDR2 FRNRAP. CDR3 sequence: CASGFLGLVYEQYF. CDR3 DNA sequence: TGTGCTAGTGGTTTTCTTGGACTAGTCTACGAGCAGTACTTC.

This clonotype was counted many times. The genes are TRBV6-2 or TRBV6-3 and TRBJ1-2; D is unclear. CDR1 and CDR2 (germline): MNHEY, SVGEGT. The V end lost 5 bases, the J end lost 6 bases, and 13 bases lay between the germline ends. CDR3 length: 13 amino acids. CDR3: CASSRGTLDGYTF. CDR3 DNA: TGTGCCAGCAGTCGGGGTACTCTGGATGGCTACACCTTC.

This clonotype was recorded at least ten times. The CDR3 DNA reads TGTGCCTGGAGTGCACAGGGTGTCTATGGCTACACCTTC. Encoded protein: CAWSAQGVYGYTF. This chain connects TRBV30 to TRBJ1-2; perhaps TRBD1 as D (6 bases). Germline lookup yields CDR1 GTSNPN and CDR2 SVGIG (reference sequence). V lost 1 base, J lost 4 bases, and 10 bases lay in between. The length of the CDR3 is 13 residues.

This clonotype came up many times. This chain uses TRBV12-3 or TRBV12-4 with TRBJ2-1; TRBD2 matches at 10 bases. Trimming cost V 7 bases and J 9 bases; bases outside gene matches: 15. This CDR3 is built from 16 residues. CDR3 protein: CASNPQGLAGGFEQFF. As DNA, the CDR3 is TGTGCCAGCAACCCCCAGGGGTTAGCGGGAGGTTTTGAGCAGTTCTTC.

About this clonotype itself: A read error is possible here, since a much larger clone lies one base away. The chain recombines TRBV27 with TRBJ1-2; perhaps TRBD1 as D (6 bases). The germline gives CDR1 MNHEY, CDR2 SMNVEV (reference sequence). V was trimmed by 6 bases and J by 4 bases, leaving 21 bases between them. CDR3 length equals 16 residues. Here the CDR3 reads CASSLYSGRGAYGYTF. As DNA, the CDR3 is TGTGCCAGCAGCCTTTACTCGGGACGGGGGGCCTATGGCTACACCTTC.

J is TRBJ2-1 and V is TRBV11-3; 9 bases map to TRBD2. Germline CDR1 is SGHNT and CDR2 is YENEEA. V lost 0 bases, J lost 3 bases, and 9 bases stayed unmatched. The length of the CDR3 is 18 residues. CDR3 region: CASSLDLLAGPLYNEQFF. CDR3 sequence (DNA): TGTGCCAGCAGCTTAGATTTACTAGCGGGTCCCCTCTACAATGAGCAGTTCTTC.

The J gene is TRBJ2-4, the V gene TRBV3-1; D may be TRBD2 (5 bases). Germline assignment: CDR1 LGHDT and CDR2 YNNKEL (reference sequence). Trimming took off 1 base at V and 9 bases at J, with 37 bases between the two ends. The CDR3 consists of 22 residues. The CDR3 DNA follows: TGTGCCAGCAGCCAAGGCCTGATCCTCAGAGAACAAACCCTCTTGCGAGGGTCCATTCAGTACTTC. Protein product: CASSQGLILREQTLLRGSIQYF.